Presented here are 29 T cell receptor beta chains from one specimen sequenced in a study of blood T cell repertoires in COVID-19. Assay: immunoSEQ multiplex PCR; the TCRdb copy retains only in-frame clones and omits some. The sample records about 230,000 clones, approximately 89% being singletons. Sequencing was carried out using PBMCs or T cells enriched from blood (not recorded which). These receptors originate from a woman in her thirties with acute COVID-19.

The V call is TRBV13, the J call TRBJ2-7; 12 bases agree with TRBD2. CDR1 is PRHDT, CDR2 FYEKMQ, per germline (reference sequence). The J segment lost 1 base and the V segment lost 0 bases, leaving 4 bases of the junction unmatched. The CDR3 loop spans 17 amino acids. The DNA of the CDR3 is TGTGCCAGCAGCTTAGGTCGACTAGCGGGGGTTTCCTACGAGCAGTACTTC. Translation gives CASSLGRLAGVSYEQYF.

The rearrangement joins TRBV4-1 to TRBJ1-4, with D maybe TRBD1 (6 bases). The CDR3 has 16 residues. The ends were cut back, 4 bases at V and 4 bases at J, with 16 bases in the middle. The germline V gene has CDR1 MGHRA and CDR2 YSYEKL. Here the CDR3 reads CASSPAGGRNNEKLFF. The CDR3 DNA is TGCGCCAGCAGCCCCGCTGGGGGCAGAAATAATGAAAAACTGTTTTTT.

J is TRBJ1-1 and V is TRBV7-8; a possible D gene is TRBD1 (6 bases). Germline V gene lookup returns CDR1 SGHVS and CDR2 FQNEAQ. The CDR3 totals 15 residues. The V and J ends lost 5 bases and 0 bases respectively, with 13 bases between them. The DNA for the CDR3 is TGTGCCAGCAGCCGACAGGCGAACTTGAACACTGAAGCTTTCTTT. Encoded protein: CASSRQANLNTEAFF.

This rearrangement joins TRBV10-3 to TRBJ1-1, with TRBD1 as a possible D gene (5 bases). The CDR3 has 13 residues. The V gene's germline CDR1 is ENHRY and CDR2 SYGVKD. The ends were cut back, 8 bases at V and 7 bases at J, with 17 bases in the middle. The DNA of the CDR3 is TGTGCCATCCTTGGGCTAGGGGCGGTTGAAGCTTTCTTT. Encoded protein: CAILGLGAVEAFF.

The gene calls are TRBV28 and TRBJ2-1, with a tentative D call TRBD1 (6 bases). CDR3 length: 11 residues. Germline values: CDR1 MDHEN, CDR2 SYDVKM. Trimming removed 8 bases at V and 7 bases at J, with 9 bases between. CDR3 residues: CASQGTNEQFF. The CDR3 coding sequence is TGTGCCAGCCAGGGGACAAATGAGCAGTTCTTC.

CDR3 DNA sequence: TGTGCCAGCACCGGGGGAGCTGGAAACACCATATATTTT. Translated, it gives CASTGGAGNTIYF. This chain joins TRBV6-5 and TRBJ1-3, with D possibly TRBD1 on 5 matching bases. V lost 7 bases, J lost 2 bases, and 9 bases lay in between. Germline CDR1 is MNHEY and CDR2 is SVGAGI. CDR3 size: 13 residues.

The chain recombines TRBV7-8 with TRBJ2-7, with a weak D call TRBD1 (6 bases). The CDR3 length is 13 residues. CDR1 and CDR2 (germline): SGHVS, FQNEAQ. V was trimmed by 4 bases and J by 5 bases, leaving 12 bases between them. CDR3 DNA: TGTGCCAGCAGCTCCGACAGGATCAACGAGCAGTACTTC. Translated, it gives CASSSDRINEQYF.

The rearrangement uses TRBV2 and TRBJ1-2; D uncertain. V gave up 9 bases and J gave up 6 bases, with 8 bases separating them. This CDR3 spans 10 amino acids. Germline lookup yields CDR1 SNHLY and CDR2 FYNNEI. CDR3 sequence reads: CASIRDGYTF. CDR3 bases: TGTGCCAGTATCCGGGATGGCTACACCTTC.

CDR3 DNA sequence: TGTGCCTGGAGTGTTAGCAGACAAGAGACCCAGTACTTC. Its translation is CAWSVSRQETQYF. V gene TRBV30 combines with J gene TRBJ2-5; no reliable D call. This CDR3 contains 13 residues. V lost 0 bases, J lost 2 bases, and 7 bases lay in between. CDR1 and CDR2 (germline): GTSNPN, SVGIG (reference sequence). The full variable domain, with the rest looked up from reference TRBV30 and TRBJ2-5, is SQTIHQWPATLVQPVGSPLSLECTVEGTSNPNLYWYRQAAGRGLQLLFYSVGIGQISSEVPQNLSASRPQDRQFILSSKKLLLSDSGFYLCAWSVSRQETQYFGPGTRLLVL.

This chain joins TRBV7-6 and TRBJ2-3; tentatively, D is TRBD2 (7 bases). Germline lookup yields CDR1 SGHVS and CDR2 FNYEAQ. The CDR3 loop spans 16 amino acids. V was clipped by 5 bases and J by 2 bases, with 17 bases between them. This chain's CDR3 is CASSTPRGGDTDTQYF. The CDR3 DNA is TGTGCCAGCAGCACCCCTAGGGGGGGTGACACAGATACGCAGTATTTT. Using reference TRBV7-6 and TRBJ2-3 for the parts outside the CDR3, the full variable domain is GAGVSQSPRYKVTKRGQDVALRCDPISGHVSLYWYRQALGQGPEFLTYFNYEAQQDKSGLPNDRFSAERPEGSISTLTIQRTEQRDSAMYRCASSTPRGGDTDTQYFGPGTRLTVL.

The chain joins TRBV5-4 to TRBJ1-1; TRBD1 might be the D (5 bases). The CDR3 covers 15 residues. Per the germline V gene, CDR1 is SGHNT and CDR2 is YYREEE (reference sequence). Trimming pared 2 bases from V and 0 bases from J, leaving 11 bases between. CDR3 coding DNA: TGTGCCAGCAGCTTAGCAGGGCCTATGAACACTGAAGCTTTCTTT. It codes for CASSLAGPMNTEAFF.

The genes are TRBV7-9 and TRBJ1-2, with unresolved D. CDR1 SEHNR and CDR2 FQNEAQ come from the germline V gene (reference sequence). The CDR3 consists of 16 residues. The V and J ends lost 2 bases and 5 bases respectively, with 18 bases between them. The CDR3 sequence: CASSLSPRVTLYGYTF. The CDR3, as DNA: TGTGCCAGCAGCTTAAGCCCCCGGGTTACACTATATGGCTACACCTTC.

This clone showed up just a few times. The chain joins TRBV4-3 to TRBJ2-7, with 9 bases identical to TRBD1. V shed 4 bases and J 2 bases; nucleotides not matched to a gene: 3. This CDR3 has 14 amino acids. Germline loops: CDR1 LGHNA, CDR2 YSLEER. CDR3 residues: CASSRRTGAYEQYF. The DNA for the CDR3 is TGCGCCAGCAGCCGAAGGACAGGGGCCTACGAGCAGTACTTC.

The rearrangement links TRBV30 to TRBJ1-2; no reliable D call. Trimming removed 2 bases from V and 2 bases from J, with 9 bases in between. The CDR3 contains 13 residues. Germline assignment: CDR1 GTSNPN and CDR2 SVGIG (reference sequence). CDR3 residues: CAWSHTDNYGYTF. The CDR3 nucleotides are TGTGCCTGGAGTCACACAGACAACTATGGCTACACCTTC.

This sequence joins TRBV5-1 and TRBJ1-2, with D possibly matching TRBD1 (6 bases). V shed 4 bases and J shed 3 bases, with 10 bases lying between them. This CDR3 comprises 13 residues. The germline CDR1 and CDR2 sequences are SGHRS and YFSETQ. CDR3 protein: CASSRDNDYGYTF. The CDR3 DNA reads TGCGCCAGCAGCCGGGACAACGACTATGGCTACACCTTC.

The rearrangement joins TRBV7-9 to TRBJ2-3; 9 positions agree with TRBD1. Germline trimming cut 4 bases from V and 3 bases from J; bases unmatched to any gene: 8. This CDR3 comprises 16 residues. CDR1 and CDR2 from the germline V gene are SEHNR and FQNEAQ (reference sequence). Here the CDR3 reads CASSSIQGAQTDTQYF. CDR3 DNA: TGTGCCAGCAGCTCCATACAGGGGGCGCAGACAGATACGCAGTATTTT.

The V call is TRBV6-5, the J call TRBJ2-3; a weak D match, TRBD2 (7 bases). Germline values: CDR1 MNHEY, CDR2 SVGAGI. The V end was cut by 7 bases, the J end by 3 bases, with 14 bases between. There are 14 residues in the CDR3. The CDR3 nucleotides are TGTGCCAGCACAGGAGGGGGGGTAACAGATACGCAGTATTTT. Translating gives CASTGGGVTDTQYF.

The gene calls are TRBV19 and TRBJ1-5; 10 bases fit TRBD1. The CDR3 is 14 residues long. Germline values: CDR1 LNHDA, CDR2 SQIVND (reference sequence). Trimming took 6 bases from V and 6 from J; bases not matched to a gene: 5. CDR3 sequence: CASSGDRGRQPQHF. The CDR3 DNA reads as TGTGCCAGTAGCGGAGACAGGGGGCGTCAGCCCCAGCATTTT.

V gene TRBV28 combines with J gene TRBJ1-2, with a tentative D call TRBD1 (5 bases). The CDR3 loop spans 14 amino acids. Germline V gene lookup returns CDR1 MDHEN and CDR2 SYDVKM. Trimming took off 2 bases at V and 4 bases at J, with 11 bases between the two ends. CDR3 region: CASSLPGQSYGYTF. The CDR3 coding sequence is TGTGCCAGCAGTTTACCCGGACAAAGCTATGGCTACACCTTC.

V gene TRBV6-2 or TRBV6-3 combines with J gene TRBJ2-6, with D perhaps TRBD1 (5 bases). Trimming cost V 3 bases and J 0 bases, with 12 bases left between them. CDR3 length equals 17 residues. Germline-derived CDR1 and CDR2 are MNHEY and SVGEGT. The CDR3 here is CASSYETGTSGANVLTF. CDR3 nucleotides: TGTGCCAGCAGTTATGAAACAGGCACCTCTGGGGCCAACGTCCTGACTTTC.

This chain links TRBV6-5 with TRBJ2-7, with no clear D. The CDR3 has 11 amino acids. Trimming removed 7 bases at V and 6 bases at J, with 10 bases between. Germline V CDR1 and CDR2: MNHEY, SVGAGI. CDR3 sequence reads: CASTGLGEQYF. The CDR3 DNA reads TGTGCCAGCACAGGTCTGGGCGAGCAGTACTTC.

J is TRBJ1-4 and V is TRBV5-5; no clear D gene. This CDR3 comprises 14 residues. Between the trimmed V and J ends, which lost 0 bases and 3 bases, there was a span of 6 bases. The V gene's germline CDR1 is SGHKS and CDR2 YYEKEE (reference sequence). This CDR3 reads CASSLVRSNEKLFF. The CDR3 coding sequence is TGTGCCAGCAGCTTGGTCCGGTCTAATGAAAAACTGTTTTTT.

V gene TRBV15 combines with J gene TRBJ1-4; the match to TRBD1 covers 7 bases. The germline gives CDR1 LNHNV, CDR2 YYDKDF (reference sequence). V shed 3 bases and J 4 bases; nucleotides not matched to a gene: 2. The CDR3 contains 14 residues. CDR3 region: CATSRGQRNEKLFF. The CDR3, as DNA: TGTGCCACCAGCAGGGGACAGCGTAATGAAAAACTGTTTTTT.

This rearrangement joins TRBV2 to TRBJ2-7, with 7 bases identical to TRBD1. CDR1 is SNHLY, CDR2 FYNNEI, per germline. After removal of 0 bases from V and 4 bases from J, the junction contained 9 bases not matched to a gene. The length of the CDR3 is 16 residues. CDR3 sequence reads: CASSEALPRQGYEQYF. The CDR3 nucleotides are TGTGCCAGCAGTGAAGCGCTTCCAAGACAGGGTTACGAGCAGTACTTC.

This rearrangement joins TRBV5-1 to TRBJ2-2; 9 bases agree with TRBD1. The CDR3 runs to 15 residues. The trim removed 0 bases at V and 6 bases at J, leaving 3 bases unmatched. Germline V gives CDR1 SGHRS, CDR2 YFSETQ. The CDR3 nucleotides read TGCGCCAGCAGCTTGGAAGGGACAGGGTCCGGGGAGCTGTTTTTT. Protein: CASSLEGTGSGELFF. Filled out from reference TRBV5-1 and TRBJ2-2, the complete variable domain reads KAGVTQTPRYLIKTRGQQVTLSCSPISGHRSVSWYQQTPGQGLQFLFEYFSETQRNKGNFPGRFSGRQFSNSRSEMNVSTLELGDSALYLCASSLEGTGSGELFFGEGSRLTVL.

V gene TRBV11-2 combines with J gene TRBJ2-1; 15 bases match TRBD2. CDR3 length: 16 amino acids. Germline V gene sequence: CDR1 SGHAT, CDR2 FQNNGV. Germline trimming cut 5 bases from V and 10 bases from J; bases unmatched to any gene: 9. The CDR3 protein is CASSPWTSGGAPEQFF. Written as DNA, the CDR3 is TGTGCCAGCAGCCCCTGGACTAGCGGGGGGGCCCCCGAGCAGTTCTTC.

This clone was detected ten times or more. The chain is built from TRBV2 and TRBJ2-7; 10 nucleotides match TRBD1. This CDR3 has 17 residues. Germline V gene sequence: CDR1 SNHLY, CDR2 FYNNEI. After removal of 2 bases from V and 3 bases from J, the junction contained 10 bases not matched to a gene. The CDR3 sequence: CASSEFGGQGTFYEQYF. The DNA for the CDR3 is TGTGCCAGCAGTGAATTTGGGGGACAGGGGACCTTCTACGAGCAGTACTTC.

This clone was seen a few times. The gene calls are TRBV5-1 and TRBJ2-1; no clear D gene. V was pared by 4 bases and J by 10 bases, with 18 bases between. Germline CDR1 and CDR2: SGHRS and YFSETQ. The CDR3 is made up of 14 amino acids. The DNA for the CDR3 is TGCGCCAGCAGCACCTATGACTTGAAAAGCGAGCAGTTCTTC. Encoded protein: CASSTYDLKSEQFF.

V is TRBV30 and J is TRBJ1-1, with D perhaps TRBD1 (6 bases). CDR1 GTSNPN and CDR2 SVGIG come from the germline V gene (reference sequence). The CDR3 runs 12 residues. Trimming took off 3 bases at V and 8 bases at J, with 13 bases between the two ends. The CDR3 loop reads CAWSAGDREAFF. The CDR3 coding sequence is TGTGCCTGGAGCGCCGGAGACAGGGAAGCTTTCTTT.